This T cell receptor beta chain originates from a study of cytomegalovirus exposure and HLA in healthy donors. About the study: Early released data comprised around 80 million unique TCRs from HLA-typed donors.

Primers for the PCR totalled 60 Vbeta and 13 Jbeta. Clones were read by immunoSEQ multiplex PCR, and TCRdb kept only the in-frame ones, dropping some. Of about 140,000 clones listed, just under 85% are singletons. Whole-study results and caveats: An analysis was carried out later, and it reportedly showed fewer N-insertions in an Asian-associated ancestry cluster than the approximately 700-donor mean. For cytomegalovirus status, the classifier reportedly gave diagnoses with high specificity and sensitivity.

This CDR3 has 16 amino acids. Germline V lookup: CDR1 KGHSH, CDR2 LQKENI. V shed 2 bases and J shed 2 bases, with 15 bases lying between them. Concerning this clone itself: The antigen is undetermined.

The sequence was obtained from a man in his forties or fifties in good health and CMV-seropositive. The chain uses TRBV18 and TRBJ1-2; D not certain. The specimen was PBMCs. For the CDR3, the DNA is TGTGCCAGCTCACCAACGACCGACACCTTGAACTATGGCTACACCTTC. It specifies CASSPTTDTLNYGYTF.